This T cell receptor (beta chain) appears in the sequencing data of a study of CD8+ T cells in alopecia areata. cDNA serving as the sequencing template came from extracted, reverse transcribed RNA. TCRdb's table, derived via immunoSEQ multiplex PCR, lists solely in-frame clones and lacks some. The data show 200,000 to 250,000 clones, about 58% seen once. General study results and limits: Normal-skin resident alphabeta T cells also appear among scalp sample sequences. Under tofacitinib, fewer expanded CD8+ clones appeared among the top 100 scalp clones.

The V gene lost 3 bases and the J gene lost 6 bases, with 9 bases spanning the gap. This CDR3 is built from 13 residues. CDR1 and CDR2 from the germline V gene are KGHSH and LQKENI. The treatment is: oral pan-JAK inhibitor, 5-10 mg twice daily. Notes on this clone: Its antigen remains unknown.

The receptor was isolated from a human donor with alopecia areata. The chain combines TRBV18 with TRBJ2-1; D gene uncertain. Material: CD4+ T cells sorted from blood, obtained at week 4, from a patient treated with tofacitinib. The CDR3 sequence is CASSPRQSNEQFF. The DNA for the CDR3 is TGTGCCAGCTCACCGCGGCAGTCCAATGAGCAGTTCTTC. Looking up the rest from reference TRBV18 and TRBJ2-1 gives the full variable domain: NAGVMQNPRHLVRRRGQEARLRCSPMKGHSHVYWYRQLPEEGLKFMVYLQKENIIDESGMPKERFSAEFPKEGPSILRIQQVVRGDSAAYFCASSPRQSNEQFFGPGTRLTVL.